This T cell receptor beta chain was found in a study of T-cell memory formation after mild COVID-19. Regarding the study as a whole: Several responding clones turned up in pre-infection memory, indicating that cross-reactive memory may have taken part.

MiXCR, run by TCRdb on the 5' RACE reads, gives a single entry per CDR3 protein. The table lists 40,000 to 45,000 distinct CDR3 sequences, 7.5% to 10% of them singletons, with 12% in the top ten. With regard to this clonotype: Its target is unknown. With a much larger clone just one base away, this may be a read error.

With 3 bases removed from V and 1 base from J, the gap between germline ends came to 13 bases. The CDR3 length is 15 residues. The germline CDR1 and CDR2 sequences are SNHLY and FYNNEI. Source material: PBMCs or a T cell subset sorted from them (not recorded which). V usage is TRBV2 and J usage is TRBJ2-7; tentatively, D is TRBD1 (5 bases). This clonotype originated in an adult woman who had mild COVID-19 (a few samples of this study predate the infection). Cell type and time point are not known. CDR3 in amino acids: CASSDLGPYSYEQYF. The CDR3 bases are TGTGCCAGCAGTGATTTGGGGCCTTATTCCTACGAGCAGTACTTC. The full variable domain, with the rest looked up from reference TRBV2 and TRBJ2-7, is EPEVTQTPSHQVTQMGQEVILRCVPISNHLYFYWYRQILGQKVEFLVSFYNNEISEKSEIFDDQFSVERPDGSNFTLKIRSTKLEDSAMYFCASSDLGPYSYEQYFGPGTRLTVT.